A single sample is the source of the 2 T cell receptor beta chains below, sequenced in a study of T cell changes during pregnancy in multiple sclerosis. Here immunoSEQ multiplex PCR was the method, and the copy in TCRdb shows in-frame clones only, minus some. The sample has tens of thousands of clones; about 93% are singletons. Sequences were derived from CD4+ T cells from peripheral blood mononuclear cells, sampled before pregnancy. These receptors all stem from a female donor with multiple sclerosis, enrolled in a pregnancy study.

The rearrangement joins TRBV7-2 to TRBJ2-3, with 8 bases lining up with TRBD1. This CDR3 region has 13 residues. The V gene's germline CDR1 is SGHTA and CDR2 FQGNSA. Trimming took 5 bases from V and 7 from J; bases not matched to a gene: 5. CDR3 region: CASSQGAANTQYF. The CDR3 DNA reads TGTGCCAGCAGCCAGGGGGCGGCGAATACGCAGTATTTT.

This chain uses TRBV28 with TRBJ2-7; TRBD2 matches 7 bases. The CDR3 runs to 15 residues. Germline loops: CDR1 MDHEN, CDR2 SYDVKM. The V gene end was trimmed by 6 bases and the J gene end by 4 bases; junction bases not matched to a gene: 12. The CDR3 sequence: CASRPTGLSLYEQYF. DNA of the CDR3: TGTGCCAGCAGACCTACGGGACTAAGTCTTTACGAGCAGTACTTC.